A selection of T cell receptor beta chains follows, all from one sample in a study of T cells after posttransplantation cyclophosphamide. Sequencing used immunoSEQ multiplex PCR; TCRdb keeps in-frame clones, though not all of them. The data show roughly 9,900 clones, with none appearing a single time. This specimen consisted of PBMCs, obtained after allogeneic stem cell transplant with posttransplant cyclophosphamide. The receptors stem from a female patient in her thirties or forties who received an allogeneic stem cell transplant from a related donor, was CMV-positive, and had no GVHD. Some T cells may trace back to the graft donor. CDR3s include the opening cysteine and the closing phenylalanine or tryptophan. A D gene is named only where the DNA matches it firmly.

>TRBD1|TRBV6-5|TRBJ2-1
CASSYPTGGGEQFF
>.|TRBV5-1|TRBJ2-7
CASSLVQPFASYEQYF
>.|TRBV7-3|TRBJ2-7
CASSQTGGPGFEQYF
>.|TRBV30|TRBJ2-3
CAWTGADTQYF
>TRBD2|TRBV10-3|TRBJ2-1
CAIKSSGDYNEQFF
>.|TRBV5-1|TRBJ2-1
CASSLPLARTSYNEQFF
>.|TRBV9|TRBJ1-1
CASTPGGGGGTEAFF
>.|TRBV18|TRBJ2-2
CASSPPRGTNTGELFF
>.|TRBV7-6|TRBJ2-2
CASSLQQSGELFF
>.|TRBV6-1|TRBJ2-7
CASSTRDTSYEQYF
>TRBD1|TRBV7-3|TRBJ1-1
CASSLTPAGGREAFF
>.|TRBV30|TRBJ1-5
CAWNLNEQPQHF
>TRBD1|TRBV5-6|TRBJ2-2
CASSSNTGAGPAGELFF
>TRBD1|TRBV15|TRBJ2-1
CATQPSGGQGNEQFF
>TRBD2|TRBV7-9|TRBJ2-1
CASSLVWAGGHNEQFF
>TRBD1|TRBV12-5|TRBJ2-7
CASITGQGARNEQYF
>TRBD1|TRBV27|TRBJ2-3
CASSPTTGGLDTQYF
>.|TRBV19|TRBJ2-5
CASSHVWAGQETQYF
>.|TRBV6-4|TRBJ1-5
CASGGLIVQPQHF
>TRBD2|TRBV28|TRBJ2-1
CASSLGGGGEQFF
>.|TRBV7-9|TRBJ1-5
CASSRGPGGQNNQPQHF
>.|TRBV19|TRBJ2-5
CASSTPGGYSQETQYF
>.|TRBV7-9|TRBJ2-5
CASSLVGLQETQYF
>.|TRBV28|TRBJ2-7
CASSSTGPYEQYF
>TRBD1|TRBV28|.
CASSLPRRGLYEQYF
>TRBD1|TRBV2|TRBJ1-4
CASRRDRGATNEKLFF
>TRBD1|TRBV7-9|TRBJ1-2
CASSVSGGINYGYTF
>TRBD2|TRBV9|TRBJ2-1
CASSVGGAAGGIEQFF
>TRBD2|TRBV29-1|TRBJ2-2
CSVPSGGADNGELFF
>TRBD2|TRBV9|TRBJ2-5
CASSVGVRGGAEETQYF
>.|TRBV1|TRBJ2-7
CSVDAREKPYEQYF
>.|TRBV2|TRBJ2-3
CASSQGFTDTQYF
>TRBD2|TRBV5-1|TRBJ2-2
CASSLGTRELFF
>.|TRBV25-1|TRBJ1-4
CASTDLLGEKLFF
>.|TRBV10-3|TRBJ2-6
CAISETTGANVLTF
>TRBD2|TRBV4-2|TRBJ2-3
CASSQDIAGGPLGTDTQYF
>.|TRBV30|TRBJ2-7
CAWTAPGLRGEEQYF
>TRBD2|TRBV28|TRBJ2-1
CASSSLLAGGDNEQFF
>.|TRBV6-5|TRBJ2-5
CASSSRHEETQYF
>.|TRBV18|TRBJ2-7
CASSPYSNEQYF
>.|TRBV18|TRBJ2-1
CASSKTVSSYNEQFF
>.|TRBV28|TRBJ1-5
CASSFLQGIQPQHF
>TRBD2|TRBV28|TRBJ2-2
CASRTSGRESGELFF
>TRBD2|TRBV5-1|TRBJ2-7
CASRAGTSGLYEQYF
>.|TRBV7-2|.
CASRPRFGEQYF
>.|TRBV4-1|TRBJ2-1
CASSRLAFYNEQFF
>TRBD1|TRBV5-1|TRBJ1-1
CASSLDRGNTEAFF
>TRBD1|TRBV7-8|.
CASSLQLSGFRQGTYEQYF
>TRBD2|TRBV10-3|TRBJ2-3
CAISRTSGRGGADTQYF
>TRBD2|TRBV7-8|TRBJ2-7
CASSGSGGGEQYF
>.|TRBV2|TRBJ2-5
CASSESPGQQETQYF
>TRBD2|TRBV18|TRBJ2-1
CASSPLRSGGVANEQFF